A selection of T cell receptor beta chains follows, all from one sample in a study of T cells in Graves' hyperthyroidism and ophthalmopathy. From the multiplex PCR reads, TCRdb called clonotypes with MiXCR, one entry per CDR3 protein. The data contain over 250,000 distinct CDR3 sequences, roughly 22% of them singletons. Sequences were obtained from blood. All receptors derive from a man aged 25 to 40 with Graves' ophthalmopathy. The CDR3 runs from the conserved cysteine through the conserved F or W. The order of the fields is clone size, J gene, V gene, D gene, CDR3 DNA, CDR3 protein. D genes are given only for firm matches. Only part of the rows carry a size: once, few, many, or a class if the clone is expanded.

NA,TRBJ2-1,TRBV11-2,TRBD2,TGTGCCAGCAGCTTATCCAGCGGGAGGGCCAATGAGCAGTTCTTC,CASSLSSGRANEQFF
NA,TRBJ2-7,TRBV5-6,NA,TGTGCCAGCGGGATAAGGGTCGGGGGAGATAGTTTCCAGCAGTACTTC,CASGIRVGGDSFQQYF
few,TRBJ2-7,TRBV7-9,NA,TGTGCCAGCAGCTACACGACAGGATCCTACGAGCAGTACTTC,CASSYTTGSYEQYF
NA,TRBJ1-4,TRBV18,NA,TGTGCCAGCTCACCGGGGGGGACCGGCGGTGAAAAACTGTTTTTT,CASSPGGTGGEKLFF
few,TRBJ1-4,TRBV20-1,TRBD1,TGCAGTGCTTCCTGGACAGGGCTTGAAAAACTGTTTTTT,CSASWTGLEKLFF
few,TRBJ1-5,TRBV12-3/TRBV12-4,TRBD1,TGTGCCAGCAGTTCAGGGGGCGCGGGTCAGCCCCAGCATTTT,CASSSGGAGQPQHF
NA,TRBJ2-7,TRBV9,NA,TGTGCCAGCAGCGCTAGCGAGAAGTCATACGAGCAGTACTTC,CASSASEKSYEQYF
many,TRBJ2-5,TRBV30,NA,TGTGCCTGTACTCAACAGGGATCACAGTACTTC,CACTQQGSQYF
NA,TRBJ1-5,TRBV7-8,NA,TGTGCCAGCAGCATTAACAGGGATCAGCCCCAGCATTTT,CASSINRDQPQHF
many,TRBJ2-1,TRBV20-1,TRBD2,TGCAGTGCCCACCGACTAACTAGCGGGAGAAATAATGAGCAGTTCTTC,CSAHRLTSGRNNEQFF
NA,TRBJ1-5,TRBV28,TRBD1,TGTGCCAGCAGCGGGATAGGGACAGGGGACAATCAGCCCCAGCATTTT,CASSGIGTGDNQPQHF
NA,TRBJ2-1,TRBV29-1,NA,TGCAGCGGGAATTACCATGAGCAGTTCTTC,CSGNYHEQFF
few,TRBJ2-7,TRBV10-3,NA,TGTGCCATCAGTGAGCTCGACCGCGAGCAGTACTTC,CAISELDREQYF
few,TRBJ2-3,TRBV27,NA,TGTGCCAGCGGCCAGCGGAGCACAGATACGCAGTATTTT,CASGQRSTDTQYF
NA,TRBJ2-1,TRBV7-3,TRBD2,TGTGCCAGCAGCTTAAAGCAACCTAGCGGGAGAAATAATGAGCAGTTCTTC,CASSLKQPSGRNNEQFF
many,TRBJ2-7,TRBV3-1,NA,TGTGCCAGCAGCCAAGCCTACGAGCAGTACTTC,CASSQAYEQYF
few,TRBJ1-1,TRBV5-6,NA,TGTGCCAGCAGCTTGGTCGAACTCCCGAACACTGAAGCTTTCTTT,CASSLVELPNTEAFF
many,TRBJ1-1,TRBV6-2/TRBV6-3,NA,TGTGCCAGCAGTGCCTCAGCGAACACTGAAGCTTTCTTT,CASSASANTEAFF
many,TRBJ1-3,TRBV30,NA,TGTGCCTGGTCCTTACGCTCTGGAAACACCATATATTTT,CAWSLRSGNTIYF
many,TRBJ2-1,TRBV11-3,NA,TGTGCCAGCAGCTTCGGTGGTGAGCAGTTCTTC,CASSFGGEQFF
NA,TRBJ2-1,TRBV28,TRBD1,TGTGCCAGCAGTTCGGTGGGACAGGGGTTTGGTGAGCAGTTCTTC,CASSSVGQGFGEQFF
NA,TRBJ1-6,TRBV6-9,NA,TGTGCCAGCAGTTACTTGCCCCCTGGGGAGATTGATTCACCCCTCCACTTT,CASSYLPPGEIDSPLHF
many,TRBJ2-7,TRBV12-3/TRBV12-4,TRBD2,TGTGCCAGCAGTTTGGCGGGAGAGGGCTACGAGCAGTACTTC,CASSLAGEGYEQYF
NA,TRBJ1-5,TRBV5-5,TRBD1,TGTGCCAGCAGTGACAGGGGGAGCAATCAGCCCCAGCATTTT,CASSDRGSNQPQHF
NA,TRBJ2-2,TRBV7-9,NA,TGTGCCAGCAGCTTTAGGTCGAACACCGGGGAGCTGTTTTTT,CASSFRSNTGELFF
few,TRBJ2-1,TRBV5-8,NA,TGTGCCAGCAGCTTATGGACAGCTGGAAATGAGCAGTTCTTC,CASSLWTAGNEQFF
many,TRBJ2-1,TRBV29-1,TRBD2,TGCAGCGGGGGAGGGACTAGCGGGAGCCTTCCCGTCAATGAGCAGTTCTTC,CSGGGTSGSLPVNEQFF
few,TRBJ2-7,TRBV20-1,TRBD1,TGCAGTGCTAGAGCACAGGGGTACGAGCAGTACTTC,CSARAQGYEQYF
few,TRBJ2-6,TRBV9,TRBD2,TGTGCCAGCAGCGGGGGGAGGCGGGAGGGCCTCTGGGGCTCTGGGGCCAACGTCCTGACTTTC,CASSGGRREGLWGSGANVLTF
few,TRBJ2-2,TRBV7-3,TRBD2,TGTGCCAGCAGCTTAAGGGGTAGCGGGAGGTCGAACACCGGGGAGCTGTTTTTT,CASSLRGSGRSNTGELFF
NA,TRBJ2-5,TRBV2,TRBD2,TGTGCCAGGACCGGGACTAGCGGGAGCGGTGAGACCCAGTACTTC,CARTGTSGSGETQYF
many,TRBJ1-2,TRBV28,NA,TGTGCCAGCAGTACCGGACGGACCTATGGCTACACCTTC,CASSTGRTYGYTF
NA,TRBJ1-5,TRBV27,TRBD1,TGTGCCAGCAGCCCCCAGAGGGGGCATCAGCCCCAGCATTTT,CASSPQRGHQPQHF
few,TRBJ1-3,TRBV3-1,NA,TGTGCCAGCAGTCGGACGGTAACAGCCTACTCTGGAAACACCATATATTTT,CASSRTVTAYSGNTIYF
few,TRBJ2-1,TRBV7-2,NA,TGTGCCAGCAGCTACCGGGGGGCGGGAGTAGGAAATGAGCAGTTCTTC,CASSYRGAGVGNEQFF
many,TRBJ2-1,TRBV2,NA,TGTGCCAGCAGTGAGGGCGGCTACAATGAGCAGTTCTTC,CASSEGGYNEQFF
NA,TRBJ1-6,TRBV12-3/TRBV12-4,NA,TGTGCCAGCAGGGAGACAGGATTCTCCCCACCCCTCCACTTT,CASRETGFSPPLHF
many,TRBJ1-1,TRBV7-6,TRBD1,TGTGCCAGCAGGGGACAGGGGGCGCTGGATGAAGCTTTCTTT,CASRGQGALDEAFF
many,TRBJ2-3,TRBV20-1,NA,TGCAGTGCTAGAGATCTGTATGCGCAGTATTTT,CSARDLYAQYF
few,TRBJ2-5,TRBV2,NA,TGTGCCAGCAGGGGGGGTGACCAGTACTTC,CASRGGDQYF
few,TRBJ1-4,TRBV9,NA,TGTGCCAGCAGCCCGACGGGGAGAACTAATGAAAAACTGTTTTTT,CASSPTGRTNEKLFF